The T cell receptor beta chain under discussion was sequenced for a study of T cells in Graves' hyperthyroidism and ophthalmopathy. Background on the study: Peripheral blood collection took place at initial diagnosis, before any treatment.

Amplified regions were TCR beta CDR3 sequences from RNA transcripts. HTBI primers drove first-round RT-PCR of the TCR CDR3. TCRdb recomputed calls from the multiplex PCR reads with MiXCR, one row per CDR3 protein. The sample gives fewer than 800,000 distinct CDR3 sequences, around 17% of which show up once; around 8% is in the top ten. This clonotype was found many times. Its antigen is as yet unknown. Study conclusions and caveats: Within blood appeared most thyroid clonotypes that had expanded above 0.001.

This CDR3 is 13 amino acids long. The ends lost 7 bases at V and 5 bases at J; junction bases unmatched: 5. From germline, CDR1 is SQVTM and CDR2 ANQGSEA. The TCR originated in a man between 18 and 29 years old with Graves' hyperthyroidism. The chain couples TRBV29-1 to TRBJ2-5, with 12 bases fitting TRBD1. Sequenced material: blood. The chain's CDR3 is CSGGQGARETQYF. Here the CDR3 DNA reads TGCAGCGGGGGACAGGGGGCTCGGGAGACCCAGTACTTC.